The TCR beta chain described here comes from a study of shared clonotypes between healthy human individuals (dated by TCRdb to the early 2020s). As for the study more broadly: The cohort included three men and a couple of women between 18 and 49 years of age. Per donor, three plates each were used for CD4 naive and CD4 memory, two for CD8 naive, and one for CD8 memory. To estimate repertoire size and how much clonotypes are shared between individuals, the study performed deep sequencing of blood TCR repertoires from about five healthy adults. Different laboratories and diverse techniques were used to prepare libraries and sequence TCR repertoires, to increase sequencing depth and limit assay-specific biases. Per donor, leukapheresis produced somewhere between about 0.9 and 10 billion PBMCs.

The CDR3, cysteine through phenylalanine, is 16 amino acids long. Just CDR3 DNA is preserved here, 48 bases in frame from base 1. At the junction V is shortened by 6 bases and J by 0 bases, with 15 bases in between. The germline V gene sets CDR1 to MDHEN and CDR2 to SYDVKM. Only one count was recorded for this clone. Its specific antigen is unknown. There are no base qualities to consult, and no much larger clone falls within one base. Study-wide findings and limitations: Higher generation probabilities were observed for clonotypes shared by all four sorted-subset donors than for non-shared clonotypes. Pairwise subsampling led to the expectation that sequencing depth would affect the degree of clonotype sharing among donors. Because the study included only a small number of donors, the genetic and exposure-history diversity represented was limited. Even with the large sequencing depth, rarefaction of the sorted-subset datasets indicated that sequencing was incomplete. Only blood was sampled, and tissue TCR repertoires likely differ from those in blood. Approximately 5% of naive CD4, 3.5% of naive CD8, 2.3% of memory CD4, and more than 0.35% of memory CD8 clonotypes were shared across several donors. Naive subsets generally had larger estimated clonotype richness than memory subsets.

Using the deep immunoSEQ assay, TCR CDR3 regions were amplified from genomic DNA by multiplex PCR. Extracted genomic DNA from each cell subset was spread evenly across all wells of several immunoSEQ 96-well plates, with each plate serving as a replicate. For sorted subsets, about 200 ng genomic DNA, equal to approximately 30,000 T cell genomes, was loaded into each replicate PCR. Purified libraries were measured with a Qubit 3.0 fluorometer, size-checked on a Bioanalyzer 2100, and measured again with the KAPA Library Quantification kit. Every immunoSEQ 96-well plate was sequenced on a separate single-read 150-cycle Illumina NextSeq 550 flow cell. The original pipeline was this. Because only junctional sequences without quality scores were contained in the immunoSEQ output, filtering matching that applied to full-length reads could not be performed. Sequences were annotated with PyIR, a Python wrapper for IgBLAST v1.9, and V/J genes and CDR3 were assigned using IMGT germline references. Reads with weak V/J assignments (E-value above 1e-6), missing CDR3, stop codons, out-of-frame junctions, or ambiguous translated residues were removed. V3J clonotypes were defined by identical inferred V gene, J gene, and CDR3 amino acid sequence. The percentage overlap between two repertoires was calculated by dividing the number of shared unique clonotypes by the size of the smaller repertoire. Three approaches were used to assess repertoire richness: RTK rarefaction, the Chao1 estimator, and Recon v2.1 estimates of unobserved clonotypes. OLGA was used to compute generation probabilities for all TCRbeta clonotypes that the gDNA method yielded from four donors. Held by TCRdb, this immuneACCESS table contains in-frame sequences only and omits some clones. Under half of the omission traces to an unresolved V gene where checked; the cause of the rest is unknown. That table is the source of V, J and clone size, and D and trimming were worked out from the DNA. For this sample the table gives 2 million to 2.5 million clones, of which around 90% were detected only once. The top ten constitute about 0.41% of the sample.

The donors were healthy, HIV-negative adults who had no recently reported acute infections or vaccinations. Every donor was a Caucasian adult residing in Nashville, Tennessee, USA. CD4+ T cells were enriched by magnetic negative selection; naive cells were then positively selected on CD45RA, and the negative fraction formed the memory subset. Blood was obtained by leukapheresis, after which PBMCs were separated by Ficoll-Histopaque density gradient centrifugation and cryopreserved in liquid nitrogen vapor phase. Analytical flow cytometry was used to check the purity and quantity of each magnetically sorted T cell population. Genomic DNA was isolated from every sorted fraction and measured by UV absorbance on a Nanodrop 2000c.

This receptor was obtained from a man in his late teens or twenties in good health. Some clones in this sample may be carry-over from other donors' samples. The rearrangement joined TRBV28 to TRBJ2-1; the D gene is perhaps TRBD2, on 6 matching bases. The sample was naive CD4+ T cells from PBMCs. What the cell subset or site label conveys for this sample: CD45RA+ positively selected. The CDR3 protein is CASRGGRASSYNEQFF. The sequence in DNA is TGTGCCAGCAGGGGGGGTCGGGCGTCCTCCTACAATGAGCAGTTCTTC.